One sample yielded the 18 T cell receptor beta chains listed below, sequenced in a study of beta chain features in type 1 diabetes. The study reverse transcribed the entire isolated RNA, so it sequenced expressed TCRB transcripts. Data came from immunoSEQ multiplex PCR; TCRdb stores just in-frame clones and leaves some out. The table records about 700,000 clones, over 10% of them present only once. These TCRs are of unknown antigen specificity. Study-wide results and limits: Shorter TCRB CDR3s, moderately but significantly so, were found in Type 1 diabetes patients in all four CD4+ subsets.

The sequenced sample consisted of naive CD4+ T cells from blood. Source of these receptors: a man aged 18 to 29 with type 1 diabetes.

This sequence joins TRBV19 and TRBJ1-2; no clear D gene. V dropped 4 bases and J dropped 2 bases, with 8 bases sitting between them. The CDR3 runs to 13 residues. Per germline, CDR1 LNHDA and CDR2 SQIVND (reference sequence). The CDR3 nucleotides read TGTGCCAGTAGTACGGAGTGGAACTATGGCTACACCTTC. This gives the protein CASSTEWNYGYTF.

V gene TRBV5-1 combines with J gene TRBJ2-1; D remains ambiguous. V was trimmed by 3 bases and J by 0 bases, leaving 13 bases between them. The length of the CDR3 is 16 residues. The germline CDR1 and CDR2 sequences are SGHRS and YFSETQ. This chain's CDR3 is CASSSPTLSSYNEQFF. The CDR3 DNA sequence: TGCGCCAGCAGCTCCCCGACCCTTAGCTCCTACAATGAGCAGTTCTTC. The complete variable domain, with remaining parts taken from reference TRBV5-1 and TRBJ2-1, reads KAGVTQTPRYLIKTRGQQVTLSCSPISGHRSVSWYQQTPGQGLQFLFEYFSETQRNKGNFPGRFSGRQFSNSRSEMNVSTLELGDSALYLCASSSPTLSSYNEQFFGPGTRLTVL.

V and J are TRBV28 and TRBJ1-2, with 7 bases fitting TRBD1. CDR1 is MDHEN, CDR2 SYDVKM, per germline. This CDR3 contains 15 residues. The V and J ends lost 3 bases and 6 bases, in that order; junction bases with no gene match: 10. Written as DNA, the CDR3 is TGTGCCAGCAGTTTCCCCGACAGGGTCTTTGATGGCTACACCTTC. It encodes CASSFPDRVFDGYTF.

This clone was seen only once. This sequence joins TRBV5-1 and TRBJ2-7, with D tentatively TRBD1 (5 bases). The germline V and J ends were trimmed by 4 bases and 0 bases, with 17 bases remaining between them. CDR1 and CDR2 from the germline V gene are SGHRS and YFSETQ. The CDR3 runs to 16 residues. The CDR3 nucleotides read TGCGCCAGCAGCCATTTATCAGGGATACGCTCCTACGAGCAGTACTTC. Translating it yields CASSHLSGIRSYEQYF.

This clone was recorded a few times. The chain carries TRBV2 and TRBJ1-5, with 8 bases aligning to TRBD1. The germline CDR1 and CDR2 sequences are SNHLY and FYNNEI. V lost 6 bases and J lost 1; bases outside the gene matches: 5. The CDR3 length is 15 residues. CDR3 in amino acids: CASSGQGLSNQPQHF. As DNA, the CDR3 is TGTGCCAGCAGCGGACAGGGCCTAAGCAATCAGCCCCAGCATTTT.

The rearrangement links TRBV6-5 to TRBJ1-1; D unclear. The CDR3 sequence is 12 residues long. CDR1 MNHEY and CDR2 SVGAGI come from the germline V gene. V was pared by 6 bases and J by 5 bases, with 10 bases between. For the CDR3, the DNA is TGTGCCAGCAGCTCCGTAAGAACTGAAGCTTTCTTT. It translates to CASSSVRTEAFF.

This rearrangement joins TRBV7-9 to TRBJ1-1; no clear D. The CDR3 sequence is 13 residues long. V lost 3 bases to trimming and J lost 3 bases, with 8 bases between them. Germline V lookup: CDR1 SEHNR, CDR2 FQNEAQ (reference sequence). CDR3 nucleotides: TGTGCCAGCAGCTTCGTGGAGGACACTGAAGCTTTCTTT. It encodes CASSFVEDTEAFF.

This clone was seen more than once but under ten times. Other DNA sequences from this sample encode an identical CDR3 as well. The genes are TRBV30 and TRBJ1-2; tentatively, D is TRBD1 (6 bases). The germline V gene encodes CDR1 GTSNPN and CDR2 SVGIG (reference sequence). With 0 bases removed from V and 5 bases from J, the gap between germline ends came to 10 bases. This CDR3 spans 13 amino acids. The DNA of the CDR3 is TGTGCCTGGAGTGTACAGGGCGCGTATGGCTACACCTTC. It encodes CAWSVQGAYGYTF.

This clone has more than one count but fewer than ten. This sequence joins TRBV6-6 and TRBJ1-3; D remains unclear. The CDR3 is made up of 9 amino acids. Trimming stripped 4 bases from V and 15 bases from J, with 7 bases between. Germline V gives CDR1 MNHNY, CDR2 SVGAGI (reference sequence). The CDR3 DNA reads TGTGCCAGCAGTTCTCTGACATATTTT. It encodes CASSSLTYF.

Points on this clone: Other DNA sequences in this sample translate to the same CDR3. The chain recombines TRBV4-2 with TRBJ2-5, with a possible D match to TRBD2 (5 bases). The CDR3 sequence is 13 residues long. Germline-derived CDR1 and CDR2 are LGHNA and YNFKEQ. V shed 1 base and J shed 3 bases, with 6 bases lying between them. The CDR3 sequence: CASSQGSEETQYF. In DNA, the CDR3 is TGTGCCAGCAGCCAAGGTAGCGAAGAGACCCAGTACTTC.

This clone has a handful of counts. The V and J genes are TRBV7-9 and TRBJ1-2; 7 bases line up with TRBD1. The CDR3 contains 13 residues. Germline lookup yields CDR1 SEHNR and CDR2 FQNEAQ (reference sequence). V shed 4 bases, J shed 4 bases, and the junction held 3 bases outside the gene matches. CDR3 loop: CASSSEGAYGYTF. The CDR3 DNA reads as TGTGCCAGCAGCTCGGAGGGGGCCTATGGCTACACCTTC.

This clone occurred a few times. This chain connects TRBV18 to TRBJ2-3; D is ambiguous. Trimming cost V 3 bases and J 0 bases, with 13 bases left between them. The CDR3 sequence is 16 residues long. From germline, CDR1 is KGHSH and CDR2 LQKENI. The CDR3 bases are TGTGCCAGCTCACCTCCCTTCAGCTATAGCACAGATACGCAGTATTTT. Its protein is CASSPPFSYSTDTQYF. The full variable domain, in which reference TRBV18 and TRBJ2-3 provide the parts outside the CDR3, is NAGVMQNPRHLVRRRGQEARLRCSPMKGHSHVYWYRQLPEEGLKFMVYLQKENIIDESGMPKERFSAEFPKEGPSILRIQQVVRGDSAAYFCASSPPFSYSTDTQYFGPGTRLTVL.

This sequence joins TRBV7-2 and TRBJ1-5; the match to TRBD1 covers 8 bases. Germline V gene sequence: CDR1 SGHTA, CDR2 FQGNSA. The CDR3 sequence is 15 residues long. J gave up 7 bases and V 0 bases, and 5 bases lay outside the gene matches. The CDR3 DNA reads TGTGCCAGCAGCTTAGCACAGGGGGAGTTCCAGCCCCAGCATTTT. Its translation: CASSLAQGEFQPQHF.

CDR3 sequence: CASSADSVIGQYF. The CDR3 DNA reads as TGTGCCAGCAGTGCAGACAGCGTCATCGGGCAGTACTTC. The rearrangement uses TRBV2 and TRBJ2-7, with D tentatively TRBD1 (5 bases). Deletions cut 4 bases from V and 9 bases from J, with 16 bases between. This CDR3 spans 13 amino acids. The germline V gene has CDR1 SNHLY and CDR2 FYNNEI.

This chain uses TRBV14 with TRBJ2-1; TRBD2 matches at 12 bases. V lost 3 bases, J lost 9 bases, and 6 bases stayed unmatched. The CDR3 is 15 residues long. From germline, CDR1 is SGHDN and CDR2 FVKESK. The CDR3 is CASSHGTSGRAEQFF. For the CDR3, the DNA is TGTGCCAGCAGCCACGGGACTAGCGGGCGGGCTGAGCAGTTCTTC.

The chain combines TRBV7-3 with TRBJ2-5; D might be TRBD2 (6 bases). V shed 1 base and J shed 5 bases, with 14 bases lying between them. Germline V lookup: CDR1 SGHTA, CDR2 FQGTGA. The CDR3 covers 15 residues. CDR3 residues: CASSLSGGAEETQYF. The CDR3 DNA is TGTGCCAGCAGCTTAAGCGGAGGGGCGGAGGAGACCCAGTACTTC.

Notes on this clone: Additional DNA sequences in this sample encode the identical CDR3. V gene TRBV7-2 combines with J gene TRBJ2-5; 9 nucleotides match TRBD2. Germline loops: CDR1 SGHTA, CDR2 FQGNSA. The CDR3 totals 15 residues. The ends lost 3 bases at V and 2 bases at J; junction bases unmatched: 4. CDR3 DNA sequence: TGTGCCAGCAGCTTGAGTAGCGGGGGACAAGAGACCCAGTACTTC. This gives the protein CASSLSSGGQETQYF.

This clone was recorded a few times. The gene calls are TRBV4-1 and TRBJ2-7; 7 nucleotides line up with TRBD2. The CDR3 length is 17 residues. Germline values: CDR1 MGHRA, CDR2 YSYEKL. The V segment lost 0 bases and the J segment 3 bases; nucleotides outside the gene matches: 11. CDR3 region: CASSQDLAGGSGYEQYF. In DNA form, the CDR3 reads TGCGCCAGCAGCCAAGATCTAGCCGGGGGGTCGGGCTACGAGCAGTACTTC.